This T cell receptor (beta chain) was documented in a study of T cell responses to AZD1222 COVID-19 vaccine (dated by TCRdb to about 2021). The study in broad terms: AZD1222 recipients with second doses at about 4 weeks or about 12 weeks were pooled, because spike-specific TCR depth and breadth did not differ between schedules. A total of approximately 250 trial participants underwent TCR sequencing, of whom 207 had received two doses of AZD1222 and around 25 had received two doses of the MenACWY control vaccine. Trial participants were enrolled by age into 18-55, 56-69 and 70-plus year subgroups, with roughly 150, 30 and 60 TCR-sequenced participants respectively.

The CDR3 holds 18 amino acids from the cysteine to the phenylalanine. CDR3 DNA only is kept here, 54 bases in frame from base 1. Cut back by 4 bases and 7 bases, the V and J ends lie 23 bases apart. For CDR1 and CDR2, the germline V gene (reference sequence) lists LNHDA and SQIVND. What the authors observed across the whole study: Reportedly, close to half of the unique spike-specific TCRs recognized epitopes lying outside the regions that are mutated in the B.1.351 and B.1.1.7 variants. In the small 56-69-year group, the increase in depth fell short of significance, most likely because of low power. The vaccine-associated CD4 TCRs covered the entire spike protein, and the dominant responses fell in regions 160-218 and 743-854. Participants were mostly white British and included more females than males, and it was suggested by the authors that clonal diversity may have been underestimated. After two AZD1222 doses, both the breadth and the depth of spike-specific TCRs were significantly higher than at day 0 and than in MenACWY recipients. Because no day 14 peak-response samples were available, the repertoires could be characterized only after the peak T cell response. Only a handful of AZD1222 recipients were SARS-CoV-2 seropositive at baseline, limiting conclusions about previously exposed vaccinees.

The time point label corresponds to: baseline before first vaccination. Vaccinee samples came from UK trials COV001 and COV002, including a single-blind randomized controlled phase 2/3 trial of AZD1222 (ChAdOx1 nCoV-19) in healthy adults. For TCRbeta chain sequencing, PBMC samples were collected from trial participants at day 0 and at day 28 after the second dose. Worth noting for this clone: It has no known antigen specificity. No per-base quality is available; no much larger clone lies one base away.

The CDR3 regions of human TCRbeta chains were analyzed by immunosequencing. The source study handled its data this way. TCRs in the repertoires were compared against a reference library of SARS-CoV-2-specific TCRs that had been generated with the MIRA antigen-specificity platform. Breadth was defined as the fraction of unique TCRs that were SARS-CoV-2-associated, and depth was defined as the fraction of total T cells that were SARS-CoV-2-associated. Using the MIRA data, each spike-specific TCR was assigned both to the spike region to which the TCR was reactive and to a CD4 or CD8 class. Log10-transformed breadth and depth values were compared by one-way ANOVA with Sidak's multiple comparisons tests. The clones in this table, taken by TCRdb from immuneACCESS, are in-frame only. Not every clone is retained; where verified, under half of the shortfall comes from an unresolved V gene, and the cause of the rest is unknown. V and J calls and clone size follow that table, whereas D and trimming were derived from the DNA. The sample table contains nearly 80,000 clones; only one count was recorded for over 75% of them. The ten most abundant clones make up 22% of the sample.

The chain was built from TRBV19 and TRBJ1-6; the D segment could be TRBD1, given 6 matching bases. The receptor was derived from an adult in good health. The starting material was peripheral blood, obtained on day 0 of AZD1222 vaccination. CDR3 reads: CASSTATAGDWGNSPLHF. The nucleotide sequence reads TGTGCCAGTAGTACGGCGACGGCAGGGGATTGGGGAAATTCACCCCTCCACTTT.